This section outlines one TCR beta chain sequence together with its context. Its antigen target is currently unknown. Base qualities are not at hand, and no much larger clone is one base apart. This sample is drawn from a study of radiotherapy plus CTLA-4 blockade in lung cancer (dated by TCRdb to 2017 to 2018). Describing the broader study: Objective responses were observed in more than 15% of enrolled patients, and disease control was achieved in around 30%. Broad study findings and their caveats: After treatment with radiotherapy and ipilimumab, TCR clones that came from tumors expanded in the peripheral blood. Early dynamic changes in blood T cell clones, together with increased serum interferon-beta after radiation, were reported as the strongest predictors of response.

Relative to germline, V is 2 bases shorter and J is 0 bases shorter, with 8 bases between their ends. From a lookup of the germline V gene, CDR1 and CDR2 are SGHTA and FQGNSA. Its CDR3 holds 15 amino acids, cysteine through phenylalanine. Only the CDR3 region is kept as DNA, spanning 45 bases read in frame from base 1. Preparation of the library involved the immunoSEQ multiplex PCR assay. TCRdb's version of the immuneACCESS table is confined to in-frame rearrangements and falls short of the full clone set. An unresolved V gene accounts for under half of the shortfall where checked; the remainder is of unknown origin. This sample is represented by about 16,000 clones; approximately 72% of them were singletons. The ten top clones hold 53% of the sample. Focal radiation therapy combined with CTLA-4 blockade (ipilimumab) was tested in patients with chemo-refractory metastatic non-small-cell lung cancer.

The sequencing here drew on peripheral blood, taken from a patient treated with radiotherapy plus ipilimumab. The source is a human donor with non-small cell lung cancer whose response to radiotherapy plus ipilimumab could not be evaluated. The chain is assembled from TRBV7-2 and TRBJ1-3; the D gene lacks a confident call. The CDR3 here reads CASSLIPDSGNTIYF. The DNA reads TGTGCCAGCAGCTTAATCCCAGACTCTGGAAACACCATATATTTT.